This entry is about one TCR beta chain. The antigen is not known. Germline assignment: CDR1 SQVTM and CDR2 ANQGSEA. With 0 bases removed from V and 0 bases from J, the gap between germline ends came to 9 bases. The CDR3 is 15 residues long. Using immunoSEQ multiplex PCR, the repertoire was profiled, and TCRdb retains in-frame clones only, with some absent. The data contain under 7,000 clones, around 83% of them singletons. These data belong to a study of follicular helper T cells after annual influenza vaccination. As for the study in general: Across the 2013-2014, 2014-2015 and 2015-2016 vaccination seasons, some subjects were resampled.

The study, taken as a whole, reports: Day 7 ICOS+CD38+ clones later appeared mostly in ICOS-CD38- cTfh. ICOS+CD38+ cTfh clonality change tracked circulating plasmablast frequency change.

Sample time point: 2015-2016 season, pre-vaccination. The receptor comes from an adult who received the influenza vaccine. This chain uses TRBV29-1 with TRBJ2-1; D is unclear. Sequencing was performed on CXCR5- memory CD4+ T cells sorted from blood, taken on the day of influenza vaccination. The CDR3 nucleotides are TGCAGCGTTGAAGATCCTCCTAGCTCCTACAATGAGCAGTTCTTC. Protein: CSVEDPPSSYNEQFF.